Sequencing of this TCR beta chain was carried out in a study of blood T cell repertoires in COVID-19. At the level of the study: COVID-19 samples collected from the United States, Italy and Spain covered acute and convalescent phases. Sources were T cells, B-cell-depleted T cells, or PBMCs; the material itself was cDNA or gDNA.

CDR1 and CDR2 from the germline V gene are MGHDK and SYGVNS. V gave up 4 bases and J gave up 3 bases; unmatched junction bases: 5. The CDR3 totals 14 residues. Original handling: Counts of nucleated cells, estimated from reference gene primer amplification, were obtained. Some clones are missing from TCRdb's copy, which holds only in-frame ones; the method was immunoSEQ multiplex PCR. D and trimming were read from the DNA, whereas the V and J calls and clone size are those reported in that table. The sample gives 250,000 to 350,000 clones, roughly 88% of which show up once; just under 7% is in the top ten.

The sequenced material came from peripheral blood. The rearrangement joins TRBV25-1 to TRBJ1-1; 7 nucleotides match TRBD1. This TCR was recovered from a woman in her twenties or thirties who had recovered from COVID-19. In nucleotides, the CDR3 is TGTGCCAGCAGTGCCTCCCAGGGGGACACTGAAGCTTTCTTT. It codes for CASSASQGDTEAFF. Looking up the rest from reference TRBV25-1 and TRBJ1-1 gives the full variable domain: EADIYQTPRYLVIGTGKKITLECSQTMGHDKMYWYQQDPGMELHLIHYSYGVNSTEKGDLSSESTVSRIRTEHFPLTLESARPSHTSQYLCASSASQGDTEAFFGQGTRLTVV.